The clone carrying this TCR beta chain came up a few times. As yet, its antigen is unknown. Molecular barcoding with unique molecular identifiers was used for the TCRbeta library. TCRdb itself ran the PCR reads through MiXCR, one entry per CDR3 protein. The sample lists 900,000 or so distinct CDR3 sequences; around 17% were seen once. This entry comes from a study of T-cell reconstitution after alpha-beta-depleted transplantation in children. V was pared by 0 bases and J by 1 base, with 11 bases between. Germline CDR1 reads MNHEY; CDR2 reads SVGAGI. There are 16 residues in the CDR3. Study results and caveats: Reportedly, alpha-beta T cells present about two months post-transplant originated from several hundred expanded clones of graft origin. Surviving thymic progenitors and recipient T cells were the source of high TCRbeta diversity at day 60 in some patients. T cells produced anew were the main source of T-cell counts and diversity one year after transplant.

This TCR was sampled from a male patient aged 10 to 17 who had a stem cell transplant for acute lymphoblastic leukemia, so the T cells may come from the graft donor. This chain connects TRBV6-5 to TRBJ2-3; D possibly matches TRBD1 or TRBD2 (5 bases each). This material consisted of PBMCs, mostly from graft donor cells, taken 360 days after TCRalphabeta/CD19-depleted stem cell transplant. DNA of the CDR3: TGTGCCAGCAGTTACTCCGGGACCCAACGCACAGATACGCAGTATTTT. It yields the protein CASSYSGTQRTDTQYF.